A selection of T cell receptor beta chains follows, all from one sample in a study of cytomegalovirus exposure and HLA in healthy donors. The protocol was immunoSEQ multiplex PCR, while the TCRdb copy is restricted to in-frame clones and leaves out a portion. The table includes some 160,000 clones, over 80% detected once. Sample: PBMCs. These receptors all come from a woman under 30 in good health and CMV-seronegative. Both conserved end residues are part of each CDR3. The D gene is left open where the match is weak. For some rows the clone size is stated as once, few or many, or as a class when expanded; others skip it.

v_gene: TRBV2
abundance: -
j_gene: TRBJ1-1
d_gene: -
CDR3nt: TGTGCCAGCAGTGAAGTAGGCAGGGATAACACTGAAGCTTTCTTT
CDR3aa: CASSEVGRDNTEAFF

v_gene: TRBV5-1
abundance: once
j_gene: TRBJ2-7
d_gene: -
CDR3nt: TGCGCCAGCCGATCCCAGGGGAGCTCCTACGAGCAGTACTTC
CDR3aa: CASRSQGSSYEQYF

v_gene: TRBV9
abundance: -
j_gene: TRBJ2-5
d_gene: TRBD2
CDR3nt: TGTGCCAGCAGCGTAGGCGGGGGGGCCCGAGAGACCCAGTACTTC
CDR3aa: CASSVGGGARETQYF

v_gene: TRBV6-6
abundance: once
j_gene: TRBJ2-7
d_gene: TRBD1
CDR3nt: TGTGCCAGCAGTTACTCGGACAGGGTCCACGAGCAGTACTTC
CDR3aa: CASSYSDRVHEQYF

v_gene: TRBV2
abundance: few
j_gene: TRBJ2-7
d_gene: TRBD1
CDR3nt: TGTGCCAGCAGTAAAGGACAGGGCTACGAGCAGTACTTC
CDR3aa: CASSKGQGYEQYF

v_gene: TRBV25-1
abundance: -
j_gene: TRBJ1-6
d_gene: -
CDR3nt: TGTGCCAGCAGGGATCAGGGCTTGGGAAATTCACCCCTCCACTTT
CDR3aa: CASRDQGLGNSPLHF

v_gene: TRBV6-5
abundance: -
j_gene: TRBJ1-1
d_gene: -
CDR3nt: TGTGCCAGCAGACAGTCCATGAACACTGAAGCTTTCTTT
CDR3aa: CASRQSMNTEAFF

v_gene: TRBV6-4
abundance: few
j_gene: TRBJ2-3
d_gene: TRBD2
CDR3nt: TGTGCCAGCAGTCCCCAGACTAGCGGGGGGGCAGATACGCAGTATTTT
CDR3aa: CASSPQTSGGADTQYF

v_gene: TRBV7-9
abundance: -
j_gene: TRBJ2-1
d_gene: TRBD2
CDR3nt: TGTGCCAGCAGCCAAGCGGGGGCCCTACTATACAATGAGCAGTTCTTC
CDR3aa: CASSQAGALLYNEQFF

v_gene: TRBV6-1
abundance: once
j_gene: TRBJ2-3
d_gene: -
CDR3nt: TGTGCCACCCTGAGACAGAGCTTAAACACAGATACGCAGTATTTT
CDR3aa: CATLRQSLNTDTQYF

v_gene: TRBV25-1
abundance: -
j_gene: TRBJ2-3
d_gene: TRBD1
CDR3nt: TGTGCCAGCAGACCAGGGGGAAGGGATACGCAGTATTTT
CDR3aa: CASRPGGRDTQYF

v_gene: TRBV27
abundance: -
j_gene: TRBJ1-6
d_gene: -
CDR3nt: TGTGCCAGCAGTTTTGAGTACTCCTATAATTCACCCCTCCACTTT
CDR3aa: CASSFEYSYNSPLHF

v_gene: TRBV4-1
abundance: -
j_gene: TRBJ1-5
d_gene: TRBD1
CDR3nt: TGCGCCAGCAGCCAAGATCCGGACAGGGGCAATCAGCCCCAGCATTTT
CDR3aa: CASSQDPDRGNQPQHF

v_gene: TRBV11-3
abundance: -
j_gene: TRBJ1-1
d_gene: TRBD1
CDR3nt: TGTGCCAGCAGCTTAGTAGGGCAGGGGGCCTCTGAAGCTTTCTTT
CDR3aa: CASSLVGQGASEAFF

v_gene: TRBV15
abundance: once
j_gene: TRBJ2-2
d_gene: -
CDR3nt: TGTGCCACCAGCATCGACACCGGGGAGCTGTTTTTT
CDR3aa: CATSIDTGELFF

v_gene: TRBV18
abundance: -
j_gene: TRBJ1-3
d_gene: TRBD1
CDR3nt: TGTGCCAGCTCACCTTCGACAGGGATCCGAAACACCATATATTTT
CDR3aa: CASSPSTGIRNTIYF

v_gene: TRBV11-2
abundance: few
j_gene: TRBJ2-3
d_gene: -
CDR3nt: TGTGCCAGCAGCTTAGAATTCATTTTCACAGATACGCAGTATTTT
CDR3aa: CASSLEFIFTDTQYF

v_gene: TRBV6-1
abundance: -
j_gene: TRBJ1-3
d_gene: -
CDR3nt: TGTGCCAGCAGCCGGGACAACTCTGGAAACACCATATATTTT
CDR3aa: CASSRDNSGNTIYF

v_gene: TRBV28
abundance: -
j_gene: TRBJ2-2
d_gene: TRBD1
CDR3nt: TGTGCCAGCAGTTTAGGGACAGCCGTTGGCGGGGAGCTGTTTTTT
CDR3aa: CASSLGTAVGGELFF

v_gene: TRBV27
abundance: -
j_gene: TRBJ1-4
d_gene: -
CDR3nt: TGTGCCAGCAGTTTGGGGGGGGCTAGGGGAAAACTGTTTTTT
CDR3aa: CASSLGGARGKLFF

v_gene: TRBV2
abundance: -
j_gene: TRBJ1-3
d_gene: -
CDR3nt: TGTGCCAGCAGCCGCTCCGGACAGTCCACTGGAAACACCATATATTTT
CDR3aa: CASSRSGQSTGNTIYF

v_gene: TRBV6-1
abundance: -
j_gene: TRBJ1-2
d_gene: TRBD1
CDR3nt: TGTGCCAGCAGTCCGACAGGGGGCTATGGCTACACCTTC
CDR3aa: CASSPTGGYGYTF

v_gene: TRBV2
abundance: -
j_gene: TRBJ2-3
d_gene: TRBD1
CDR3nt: TGTGCCAGCAAAATGACGGGCAGGGGGCTAGCAGATACGCAGTATTTT
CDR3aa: CASKMTGRGLADTQYF

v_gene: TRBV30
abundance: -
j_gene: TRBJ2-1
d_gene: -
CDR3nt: TGTGCCTGGAGTCCAAGGTGGACAGGAGGGCGTTGGGAGCAGTTCTTC
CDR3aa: CAWSPRWTGGRWEQFF

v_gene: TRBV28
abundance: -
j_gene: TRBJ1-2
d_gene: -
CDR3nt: TGTGCCAGCAGTTATGGAGGCCCAACTTATGGCTACACCTTC
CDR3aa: CASSYGGPTYGYTF

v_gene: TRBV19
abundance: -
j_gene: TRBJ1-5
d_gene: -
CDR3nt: TGTGCCAGTAGTATCATGGGCCAGCCCCAGCATTTT
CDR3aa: CASSIMGQPQHF

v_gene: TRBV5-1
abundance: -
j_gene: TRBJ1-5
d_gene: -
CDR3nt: TGCGCCAGCAGTGTAGAAGCCAATCAGCCCCAGCATTTT
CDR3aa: CASSVEANQPQHF

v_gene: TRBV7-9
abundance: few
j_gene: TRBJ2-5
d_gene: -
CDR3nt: TGTGCCAGCAGCTTAGCGGGAGTCTTACAAGAGACCCAGTACTTC
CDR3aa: CASSLAGVLQETQYF

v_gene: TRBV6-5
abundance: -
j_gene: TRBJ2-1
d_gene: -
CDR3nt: TGTGCCAGCAGTTACTCGAGCACCTCCTACAATGAGCAGTTCTTC
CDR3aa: CASSYSSTSYNEQFF

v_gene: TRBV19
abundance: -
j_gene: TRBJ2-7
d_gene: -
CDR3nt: TGTGCCAGTAGTTCAACAGCCCCCGAGCAGTACTTC
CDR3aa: CASSSTAPEQYF

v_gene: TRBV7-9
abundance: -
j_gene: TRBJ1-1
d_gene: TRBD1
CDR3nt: TGTGCCAGCAGCTTACTGACCTGGGACAGGGACTTTGCTGAAGCTTTCTTT
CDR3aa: CASSLLTWDRDFAEAFF

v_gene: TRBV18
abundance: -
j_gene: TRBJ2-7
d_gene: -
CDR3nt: TGTGCCAGCTCACCACAGGGGGTCTACGAGCAGTACTTC
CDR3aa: CASSPQGVYEQYF

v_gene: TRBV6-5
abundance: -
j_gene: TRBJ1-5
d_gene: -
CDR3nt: TGTGCCACTAAGGACAGAACTAGCAATCAGCCCCAGCATTTT
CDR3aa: CATKDRTSNQPQHF

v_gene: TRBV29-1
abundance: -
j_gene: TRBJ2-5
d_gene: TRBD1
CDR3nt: TGCAGCGCTGAAGGCAGGGGGATGAGGGAGCAGTACTTC
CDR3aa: CSAEGRGMREQYF

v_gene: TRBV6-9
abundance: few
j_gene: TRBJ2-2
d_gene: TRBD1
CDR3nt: TGTGCCAGCAGTTTGACAGGGGACCCGAACACCGGGGAGCTGTTTTTT
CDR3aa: CASSLTGDPNTGELFF

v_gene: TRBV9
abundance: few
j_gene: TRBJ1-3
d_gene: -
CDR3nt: TGTGCCAGCAGCGTAGGACTACAGGGAAACACCATATATTTT
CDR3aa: CASSVGLQGNTIYF

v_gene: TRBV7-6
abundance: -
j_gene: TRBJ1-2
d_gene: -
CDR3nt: TGTGCCAGCAGCCCGGGGGACCGACCAAACTATGGCTACACCTTC
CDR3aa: CASSPGDRPNYGYTF

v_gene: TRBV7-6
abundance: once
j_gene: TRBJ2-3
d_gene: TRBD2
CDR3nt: TGTGCCAGCAGCTTATGGCTAGCGGGGGGGGCAGATACGCAGTATTTT
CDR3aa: CASSLWLAGGADTQYF

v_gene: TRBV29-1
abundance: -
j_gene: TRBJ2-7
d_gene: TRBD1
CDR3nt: TGCAGCGTTACGGGACAGGGGGCTATTGAGCAGTACTTC
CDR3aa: CSVTGQGAIEQYF

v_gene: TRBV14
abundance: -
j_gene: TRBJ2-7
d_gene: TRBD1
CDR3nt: TGTGCCAGCAGCCAAGGGCAGGGGGCCTACGAGCAGTACTTC
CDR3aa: CASSQGQGAYEQYF

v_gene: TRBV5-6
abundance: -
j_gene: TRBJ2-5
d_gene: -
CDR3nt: TGTGCCAGCATCCCACGCGGGGCCTCCTCTTACGAGACCCAGTACTTC
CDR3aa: CASIPRGASSYETQYF

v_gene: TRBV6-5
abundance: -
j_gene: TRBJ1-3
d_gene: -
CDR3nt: TGTGCCAGCAGTTACTCTGGCAGAACAGGAAACACCATATATTTT
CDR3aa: CASSYSGRTGNTIYF